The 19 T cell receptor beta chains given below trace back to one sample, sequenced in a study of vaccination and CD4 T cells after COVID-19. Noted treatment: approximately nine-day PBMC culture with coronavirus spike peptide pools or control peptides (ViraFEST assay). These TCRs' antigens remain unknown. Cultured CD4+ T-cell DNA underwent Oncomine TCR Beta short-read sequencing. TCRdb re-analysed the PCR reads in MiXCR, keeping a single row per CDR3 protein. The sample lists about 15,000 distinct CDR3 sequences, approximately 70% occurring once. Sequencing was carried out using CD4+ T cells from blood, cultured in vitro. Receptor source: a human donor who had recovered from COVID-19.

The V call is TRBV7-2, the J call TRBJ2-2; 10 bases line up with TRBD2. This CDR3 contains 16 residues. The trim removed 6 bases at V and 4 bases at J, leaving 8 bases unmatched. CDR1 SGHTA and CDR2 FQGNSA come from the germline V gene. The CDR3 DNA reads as TGTGCCAGCAGTTTCCCCTTAGCGGGAGGCACCGGGGAGCTGTTTTTT. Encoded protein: CASSFPLAGGTGELFF. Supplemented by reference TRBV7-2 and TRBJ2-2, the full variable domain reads GAGVSQSPSNKVTEKGKDVELRCDPISGHTALYWYRQSLGQGLEFLIYFQGNSAPDKSGLPSDRFSAERTGGSVSTLTIQRTQQEDSAVYLCASSFPLAGGTGELFFGEGSRLTVL.

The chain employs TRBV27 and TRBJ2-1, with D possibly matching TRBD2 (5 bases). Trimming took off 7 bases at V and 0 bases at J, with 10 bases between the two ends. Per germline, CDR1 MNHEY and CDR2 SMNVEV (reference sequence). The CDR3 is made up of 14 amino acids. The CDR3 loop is CASIRSGSYNEQFF. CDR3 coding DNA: TGTGCCAGCATCAGGAGCGGCTCCTACAATGAGCAGTTCTTC.

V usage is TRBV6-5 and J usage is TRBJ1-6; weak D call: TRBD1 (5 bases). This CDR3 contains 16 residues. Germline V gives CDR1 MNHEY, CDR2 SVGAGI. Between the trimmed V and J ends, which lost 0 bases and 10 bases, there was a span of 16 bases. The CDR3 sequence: CASSYSESRGKSPLHF. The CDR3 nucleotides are TGTGCCAGCAGTTACTCAGAAAGTCGGGGGAAATCACCCCTCCACTTT.

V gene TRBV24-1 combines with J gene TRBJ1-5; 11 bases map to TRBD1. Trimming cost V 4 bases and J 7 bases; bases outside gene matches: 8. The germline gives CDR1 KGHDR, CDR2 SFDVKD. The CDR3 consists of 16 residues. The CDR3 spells CATSDRDRGFQQPQHF. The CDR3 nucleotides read TGTGCCACCAGTGACCGGGACAGGGGGTTCCAACAGCCCCAGCATTTT.

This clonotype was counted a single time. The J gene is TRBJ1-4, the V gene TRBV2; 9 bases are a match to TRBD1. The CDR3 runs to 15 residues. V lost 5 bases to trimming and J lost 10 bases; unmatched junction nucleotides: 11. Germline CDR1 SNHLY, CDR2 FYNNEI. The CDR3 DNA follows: TGTGCCAGCAGTCGGGGACAGGGTTCGGTGGGAAAACTGTTTTTT. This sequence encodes CASSRGQGSVGKLFF.

The CDR3: CAGSNLPVPTYNEQFF. The CDR3 region has the DNA TGTGCCGGCAGCAACCTCCCCGTGCCTACCTACAATGAGCAGTTCTTC. The V gene is TRBV21-1, the J gene TRBJ2-1; the DNA was not used to check the table's D call, TRBD2. TRBV21-1 is a listed pseudogene. This CDR3 spans 16 amino acids.

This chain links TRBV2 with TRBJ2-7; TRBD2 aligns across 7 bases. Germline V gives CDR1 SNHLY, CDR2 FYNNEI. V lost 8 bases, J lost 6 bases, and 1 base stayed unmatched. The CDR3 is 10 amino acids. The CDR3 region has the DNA TGTGCCAGCGGGGGGGGCGAGCAGTACTTC. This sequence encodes CASGGGEQYF. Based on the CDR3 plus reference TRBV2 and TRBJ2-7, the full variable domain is EPEVTQTPSHQVTQMGQEVILRCVPISNHLYFYWYRQILGQKVEFLVSFYNNEISEKSEIFDDQFSVERPDGSNFTLKIRSTKLEDSAMYFCASGGGEQYFGPGTRLTVT.

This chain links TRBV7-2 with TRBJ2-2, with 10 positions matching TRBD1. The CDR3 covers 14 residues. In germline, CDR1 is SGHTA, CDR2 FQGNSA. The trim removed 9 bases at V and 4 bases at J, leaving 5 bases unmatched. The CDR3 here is CASTGTGVTGELFF. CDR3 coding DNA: TGTGCCAGTACCGGGACAGGGGTCACCGGGGAGCTGTTTTTT.

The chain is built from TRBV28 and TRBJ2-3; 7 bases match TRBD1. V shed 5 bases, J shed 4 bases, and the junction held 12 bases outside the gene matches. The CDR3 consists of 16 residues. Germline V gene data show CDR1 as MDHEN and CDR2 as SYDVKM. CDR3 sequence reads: CASSEDSTGFADTQYF. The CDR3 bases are TGTGCCAGCAGTGAAGACTCGACAGGGTTTGCAGATACGCAGTATTTT.

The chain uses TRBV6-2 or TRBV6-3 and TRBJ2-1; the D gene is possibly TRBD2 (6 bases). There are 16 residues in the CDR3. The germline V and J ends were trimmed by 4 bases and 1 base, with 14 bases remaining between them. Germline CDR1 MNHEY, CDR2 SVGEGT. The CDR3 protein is CASSSGRPDSYNEQFF. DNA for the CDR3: TGTGCCAGCAGTTCGGGGAGGCCAGATTCCTACAATGAGCAGTTCTTC.

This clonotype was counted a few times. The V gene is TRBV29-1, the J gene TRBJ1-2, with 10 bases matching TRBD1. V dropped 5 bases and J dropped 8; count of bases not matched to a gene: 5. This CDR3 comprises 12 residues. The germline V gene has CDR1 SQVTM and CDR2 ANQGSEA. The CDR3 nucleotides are TGCAGCGTTAGGACAGGGGGAGGGGGCTACACCTTC. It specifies CSVRTGGGGYTF. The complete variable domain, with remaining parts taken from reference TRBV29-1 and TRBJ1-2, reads SAVISQKPSRDICQRGTSLTIQCQVDSQVTMMFWYRQQPGQSLTLIATANQGSEATYESGFVIDKFPISRPNLTFSTLTVSNMSPEDSSIYLCSVRTGGGGYTFGSGTRLTVV.

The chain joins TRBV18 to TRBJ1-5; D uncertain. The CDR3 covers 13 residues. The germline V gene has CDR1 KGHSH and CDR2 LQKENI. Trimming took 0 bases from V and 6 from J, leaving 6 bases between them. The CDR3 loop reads CASSPPSGQPQHF. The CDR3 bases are TGTGCCAGCTCACCACCTAGTGGTCAGCCCCAGCATTTT.

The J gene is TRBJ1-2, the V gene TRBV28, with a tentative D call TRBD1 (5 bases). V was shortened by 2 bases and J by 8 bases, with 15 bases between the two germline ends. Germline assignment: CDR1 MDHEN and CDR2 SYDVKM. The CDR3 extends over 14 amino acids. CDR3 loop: CASSLDGRGSGYTF. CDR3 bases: TGTGCCAGCAGTTTAGACGGGAGGGGCTCAGGCTACACCTTC.

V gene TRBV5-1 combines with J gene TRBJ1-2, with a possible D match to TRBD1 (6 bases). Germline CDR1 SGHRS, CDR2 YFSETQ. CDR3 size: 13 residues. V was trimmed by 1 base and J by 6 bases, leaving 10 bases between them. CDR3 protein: CASSLPGAHGYTF. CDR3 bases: TGCGCCAGCAGCTTGCCGGGGGCACATGGCTACACCTTC.

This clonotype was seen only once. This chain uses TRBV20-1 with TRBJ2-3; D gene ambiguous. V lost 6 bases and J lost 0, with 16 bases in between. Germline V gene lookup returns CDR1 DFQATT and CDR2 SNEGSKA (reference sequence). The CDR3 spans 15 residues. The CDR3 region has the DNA TGCAGTGCCCAGTCTCCTTTGACTAGCACAGATACGCAGTATTTT. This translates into CSAQSPLTSTDTQYF.

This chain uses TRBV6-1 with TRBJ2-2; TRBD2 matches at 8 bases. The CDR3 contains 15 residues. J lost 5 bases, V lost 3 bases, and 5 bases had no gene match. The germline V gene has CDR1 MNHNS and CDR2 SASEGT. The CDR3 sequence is CASSERLARTGELFF. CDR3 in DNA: TGTGCCAGCAGTGAGCGACTAGCGCGGACCGGGGAGCTGTTTTTT.

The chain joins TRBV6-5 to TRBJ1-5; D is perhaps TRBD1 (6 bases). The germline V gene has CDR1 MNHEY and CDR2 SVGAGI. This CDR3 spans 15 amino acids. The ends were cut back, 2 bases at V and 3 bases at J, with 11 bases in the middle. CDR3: CASSYEGGDNQPQHF. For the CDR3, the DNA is TGTGCCAGCAGTTACGAAGGGGGTGACAATCAGCCCCAGCATTTT.

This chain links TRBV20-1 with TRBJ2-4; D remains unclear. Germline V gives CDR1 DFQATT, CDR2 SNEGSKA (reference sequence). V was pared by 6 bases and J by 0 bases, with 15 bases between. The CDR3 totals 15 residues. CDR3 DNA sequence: TGCAGTGCCCGAGATGGGATACCAGCCAAAAACATTCAGTACTTC. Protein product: CSARDGIPAKNIQYF.

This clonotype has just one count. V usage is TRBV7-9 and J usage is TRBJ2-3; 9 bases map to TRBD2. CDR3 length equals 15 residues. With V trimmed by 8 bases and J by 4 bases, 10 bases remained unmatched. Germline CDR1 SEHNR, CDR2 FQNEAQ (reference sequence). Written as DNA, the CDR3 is TGTGCCAGCGACCGAACTAGCGGGCCCGCAGATACGCAGTATTTT. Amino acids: CASDRTSGPADTQYF. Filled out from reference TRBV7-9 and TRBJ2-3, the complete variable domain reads DTGVSQNPRHKITKRGQNVTFRCDPISEHNRLYWYRQTLGQGPEFLTYFQNEAQLEKSRLLSDRFSAERPKGSFSTLEIQRTEQGDSAMYLCASDRTSGPADTQYFGPGTRLTVL.